The rows below give T cell receptor beta chains drawn from one sample of a study of OX40 agonist ivuxolimab in advanced cancers. Libraries were prepared by immunoSEQ multiplex PCR; TCRdb keeps only in-frame clonotypes and omits some of them. The sample gives some 68,000 clones, around 87% of which show up once; roughly 4% is in the top ten. The sequenced sample was CD4+ or CD8+ T cells sorted from blood, obtained in a trial of the OX40 agonist ivuxolimab. The receptors stem from an adult with an advanced solid tumor such as melanoma, head and neck, liver or kidney cancer. Each CDR3 is given with its conserved first and last residue. Each record gives: CDR3 length, clone size, J gene, D gene, V gene, CDR3 protein, CDR3 DNA. D genes are given only for firm matches. Part of the rows lack a size; the others show once, few, many or a class for expanded clones.

>15|-|TRBJ2-7|-|TRBV6-5
CASNPNSGVTYEQYF
TGTGCCAGCAACCCCAACAGTGGGGTTACCTACGAGCAGTACTTC
>15|-|TRBJ2-5|-|TRBV7-2
CASSLGGRGVETQYF
TGTGCCAGCAGCTTAGGGGGCAGGGGGGTAGAGACCCAGTACTTC
>16|-|TRBJ2-7|TRBD1|TRBV7-9
CASSKIDRGPLSEQYF
TGTGCCAGCAGCAAAATAGACAGGGGGCCTCTTAGTGAGCAGTACTTC
>15|-|TRBJ2-7|-|TRBV28
CASSPPERRTYEQYF
TGTGCCAGCAGCCCCCCCGAGAGAAGAACCTACGAGCAGTACTTC
>15|-|TRBJ2-5|-|TRBV18
CASAYPDLEGETQYF
TGTGCCAGCGCGTACCCCGACTTAGAGGGGGAGACCCAGTACTTC
>16|-|TRBJ2-3|-|TRBV7-9
CASSLVSLGVTDTQYF
TGTGCCAGCAGCTTAGTGAGTTTGGGGGTCACAGATACGCAGTATTTT
>13|-|TRBJ1-6|-|TRBV5-1
CASSGTNNSPLHF
TGCGCCAGCTCCGGGACAAACAATTCACCCCTCCACTTT
>15|-|TRBJ1-1|TRBD1|TRBV9
CASGDRGLENTEAFF
TGTGCCAGCGGGGACAGGGGGCTGGAAAACACTGAAGCTTTCTTT
>13|-|TRBJ1-5|-|TRBV7-2
CASSSYGGQPQHF
TGTGCCAGCAGCTCCTATGGTGGTCAGCCCCAGCATTTT
>14|-|TRBJ1-1|TRBD1|TRBV28
CASSSPGQGLEAFF
TGTGCCAGCAGTTCCCCGGGACAGGGTCTTGAAGCTTTCTTT
>13|-|TRBJ2-2|-|TRBV14
CASSQAATGELFF
TGTGCCAGCAGCCAAGCAGCCACCGGGGAGCTGTTTTTT
>16|-|TRBJ2-1|TRBD2|TRBV11-2
CASRGPGLSSDNEQFF
TGTGCCAGCAGGGGACCGGGACTATCCTCCGACAATGAGCAGTTCTTC
>19|-|TRBJ2-3|TRBD2|TRBV5-1
CASSLGQAGVLFGTDTQYF
TGCGCCAGCAGCTTGGGGCAAGCGGGAGTATTGTTCGGCACAGATACGCAGTATTTT
>16|-|TRBJ1-5|-|TRBV28
CASRPDLPGGDQPQHF
TGTGCCAGCAGGCCTGACCTTCCTGGCGGGGATCAGCCCCAGCATTTT
>13|-|TRBJ2-7|TRBD2|TRBV6-6
CATGTSGRGEQYF
TGTGCCACCGGGACTAGCGGGAGAGGCGAGCAGTACTTC
>15|once|TRBJ2-7|-|TRBV19
CASSIVHIPSYEQYF
TGTGCCAGTAGTATAGTCCACATCCCGTCCTACGAGCAGTACTTC
>19|-|TRBJ2-1|TRBD2|TRBV2
CASSELRTGGGRSYNEQFF
TGTGCCAGCAGTGAATTGAGGACTGGCGGGGGACGCTCCTACAATGAGCAGTTCTTC
>13|-|TRBJ1-1|-|TRBV5-1
CASNPDQNTEAFF
TGCGCCAGCAACCCAGACCAGAACACTGAAGCTTTCTTT
>17|-|TRBJ2-1|TRBD2|TRBV5-4
CASSSGTSGILNNEQFF
TGTGCCAGCAGCTCCGGGACTAGCGGGATTTTGAACAATGAGCAGTTCTTC
>12|once|TRBJ2-1|-|TRBV4-2
CASSQTYNEQFF
TGTGCCAGCAGCCAGACCTACAATGAGCAGTTCTTC
>15|many|TRBJ2-3|TRBD2|TRBV7-3
CASSFDSGGTDTQYF
TGTGCCAGCAGCTTTGATAGCGGGGGAACAGATACGCAGTATTTT
>16|-|TRBJ2-3|TRBD2|TRBV4-3
CASSQETSGGLHTQYF
TGCGCCAGCAGCCAAGAGACTAGCGGGGGCCTCCATACGCAGTATTTT
>15|-|TRBJ2-2|-|TRBV7-2
CASSLPGGATGELFF
TGTGCCAGCAGCTTACCCGGTGGAGCCACCGGGGAGCTGTTTTTT
>14|-|TRBJ1-6|-|TRBV11-2
CASSERRGSSPLHF
TGTGCCAGCAGCGAACGCAGGGGCAGTTCACCCCTCCACTTT
>13|-|TRBJ1-2|-|TRBV10-2
CASSELGAHGYTF
TGCGCCAGCAGTGAGTTGGGGGCGCACGGCTACACCTTC
>13|once|TRBJ2-5|-|TRBV7-9
CASTLRAEETQYF
TGTGCCAGCACCCTAAGGGCGGAGGAGACCCAGTACTTC
>14|-|TRBJ2-7|-|TRBV6-5
CASSYSRGDYEQYF
TGTGCCAGCAGTTACTCGAGGGGTGACTACGAGCAGTACTTC
>17|-|TRBJ2-3|TRBD2|TRBV11-1
CASSLVPPSGGAYTQYF
TGTGCCAGCAGCTTAGTTCCCCCTAGCGGGGGGGCATATACGCAGTATTTT
>16|-|TRBJ1-4|-|TRBV4-2
CASSPAAIATNEKLFF
TGTGCCAGCAGCCCAGCCGCCATTGCAACTAATGAAAAACTGTTTTTT
>12|-|TRBJ2-5|TRBD2|TRBV19
CASSSFGRESYF
TGTGCCAGTAGTAGCTTCGGGCGGGAGTCGTACTTC
>13|few|TRBJ1-2|TRBD1|TRBV6-1
CASREQGNYGYTF
TGTGCCAGCAGAGAACAGGGGAACTATGGCTACACCTTC
>13|-|TRBJ2-5|-|TRBV5-1
CASSLASQETQYF
TGCGCCAGCAGCTTGGCATCACAAGAGACCCAGTACTTC
>14|-|TRBJ2-1|TRBD2|TRBV29-1
CSVATSGTYNEQFF
TGCAGCGTTGCGACTAGCGGAACCTACAATGAGCAGTTCTTC
>13|-|TRBJ1-2|-|TRBV28
CASSLNRARGYTF
TGTGCCAGCAGTTTAAACAGGGCGCGCGGCTACACCTTC
>15|-|TRBJ2-1|TRBD2|TRBV5-1
CASSGTSGVWNEQFF
TGCGCCAGCAGCGGGACTAGCGGGGTGTGGAATGAGCAGTTCTTC
>17|-|TRBJ2-3|-|TRBV7-9
CASSFHRGTGAADTQYF
TGTGCCAGCAGCTTCCATCGCGGGACTGGGGCCGCAGATACGCAGTATTTT
>13|-|TRBJ1-1|-|TRBV7-2
CASSLGANTEAFF
TGTGCCAGCAGCCTAGGAGCGAACACTGAAGCTTTCTTT
>16|-|TRBJ2-1|-|TRBV4-2
CASSQDRGGSYNEQFF
TGTGCCAGCAGCCAAGATCGGGGCGGCTCCTACAATGAGCAGTTCTTC
>16|-|TRBJ2-7|TRBD2|TRBV5-1
CASSEGTSGPTYEQYF
TGCGCCAGCAGCGAAGGGACTAGCGGGCCCACCTACGAGCAGTACTTC
>14|-|TRBJ1-4|-|TRBV11-2
CASSGGLANEKLFF
TGTGCCAGCAGCGGGGGGCTGGCTAATGAAAAACTGTTTTTT
>12|-|TRBJ2-7|TRBD1|TRBV11-2
CASRKQGYEQYF
TGTGCCAGCAGGAAACAGGGGTACGAGCAGTACTTC
>14|-|TRBJ1-3|-|TRBV11-2
CASSFSGSGNTIYF
TGTGCCAGCAGCTTTTCAGGGTCCGGAAACACCATATATTTT
>15|-|TRBJ2-1|TRBD2|TRBV9
CASSVIAGGKAEQFF
TGTGCCAGCAGCGTTATAGCGGGAGGCAAGGCTGAGCAGTTCTTC
>16|-|TRBJ2-7|-|TRBV2
CASSEAFPGRAYEQYF
TGTGCCAGCAGTGAAGCTTTTCCAGGCAGGGCCTACGAGCAGTACTTC